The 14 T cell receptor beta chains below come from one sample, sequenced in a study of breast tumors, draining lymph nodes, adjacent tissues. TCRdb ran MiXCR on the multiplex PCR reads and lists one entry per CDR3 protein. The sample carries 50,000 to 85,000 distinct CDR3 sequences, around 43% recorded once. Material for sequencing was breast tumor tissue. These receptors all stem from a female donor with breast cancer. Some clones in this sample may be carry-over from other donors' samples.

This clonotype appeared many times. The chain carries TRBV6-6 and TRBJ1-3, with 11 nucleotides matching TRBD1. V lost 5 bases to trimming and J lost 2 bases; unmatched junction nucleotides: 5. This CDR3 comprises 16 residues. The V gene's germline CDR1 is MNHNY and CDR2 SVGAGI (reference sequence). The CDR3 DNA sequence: TGTGCCAGCAGTCGTGGACAGGGGGCGGCTGGAAACACCATATATTTT. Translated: CASSRGQGAAGNTIYF.

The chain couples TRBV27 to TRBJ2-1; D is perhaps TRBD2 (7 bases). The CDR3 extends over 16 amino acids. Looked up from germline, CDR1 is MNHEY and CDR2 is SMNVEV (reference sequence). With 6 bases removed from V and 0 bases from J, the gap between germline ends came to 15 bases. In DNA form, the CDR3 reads TGTGCCAGCAGCCCGAGGGGGGGTAGCTCCTACAATGAGCAGTTCTTC. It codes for CASSPRGGSSYNEQFF.

Written as DNA, the CDR3 is TGTGCCAGCATAGGAACAGGGGAATACTACGAGCAGTACTTC. Residues: CASIGTGEYYEQYF. The J gene is TRBJ2-7, the V gene TRBV2, with TRBD1 matching 7 bases. Trimming at V came to 7 bases and at J to 3 bases, leaving 9 bases not matched to a gene. Germline V gives CDR1 SNHLY, CDR2 FYNNEI. This CDR3 is built from 14 residues. Full variable domain (outside the CDR3, taken from reference TRBV2 and TRBJ2-7): EPEVTQTPSHQVTQMGQEVILRCVPISNHLYFYWYRQILGQKVEFLVSFYNNEISEKSEIFDDQFSVERPDGSNFTLKIRSTKLEDSAMYFCASIGTGEYYEQYFGPGTRLTVT.

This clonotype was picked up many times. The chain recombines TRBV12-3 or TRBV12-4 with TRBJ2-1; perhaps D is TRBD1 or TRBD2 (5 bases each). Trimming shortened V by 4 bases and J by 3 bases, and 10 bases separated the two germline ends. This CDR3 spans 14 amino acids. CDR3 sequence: CASSWDRDYNEQFF. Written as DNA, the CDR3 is TGTGCCAGCAGTTGGGACCGTGACTACAATGAGCAGTTCTTC.

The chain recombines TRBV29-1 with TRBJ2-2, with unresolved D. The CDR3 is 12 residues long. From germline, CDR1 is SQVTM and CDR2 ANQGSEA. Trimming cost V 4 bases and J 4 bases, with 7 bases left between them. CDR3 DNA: TGCAGCGTTGGGGGATTCACCGGGGAGCTGTTTTTT. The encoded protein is CSVGGFTGELFF.

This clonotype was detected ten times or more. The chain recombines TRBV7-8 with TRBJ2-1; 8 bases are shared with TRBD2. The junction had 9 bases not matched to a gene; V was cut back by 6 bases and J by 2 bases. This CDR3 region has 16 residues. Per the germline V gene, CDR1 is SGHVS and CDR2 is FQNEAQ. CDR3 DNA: TGTGCCAGCAGAATCCAGCCAGCGGGGGCCTACAATGAGCAGTTCTTC. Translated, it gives CASRIQPAGAYNEQFF. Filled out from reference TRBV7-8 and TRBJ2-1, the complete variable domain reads GAGVSQSPRYKVAKRGQDVALRCDPISGHVSLFWYQQALGQGPEFLTYFQNEAQLDKSGLPSDRFFAERPEGSVSTLKIQRTQQEDSAVYLCASRIQPAGAYNEQFFGPGTRLTVL.

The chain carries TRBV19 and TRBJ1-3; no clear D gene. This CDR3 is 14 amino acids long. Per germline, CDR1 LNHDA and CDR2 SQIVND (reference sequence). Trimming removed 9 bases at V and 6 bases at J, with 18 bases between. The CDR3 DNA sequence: TGTGCCAGCGCGGAGCTTGGCGCTGAAAACACCATATATTTT. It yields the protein CASAELGAENTIYF.

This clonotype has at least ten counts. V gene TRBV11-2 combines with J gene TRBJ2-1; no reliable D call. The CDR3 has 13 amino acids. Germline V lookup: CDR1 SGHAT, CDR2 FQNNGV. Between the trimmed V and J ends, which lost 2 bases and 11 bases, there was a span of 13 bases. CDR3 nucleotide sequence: TGTGCCAGCAGCTTAATTGTCTCGGCGAAGCAGTTCTTC. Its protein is CASSLIVSAKQFF.

The CDR3 sequence: CASSQISTGFDEQFF. CDR3 nucleotide sequence: TGTGCCAGCAGCCAAATATCGACAGGGTTCGATGAGCAGTTCTTC. The chain carries TRBV4-2 and TRBJ2-1; TRBD1 agrees at 7 bases. The CDR3 sequence is 15 residues long. CDR1 is LGHNA, CDR2 YNFKEQ, per germline. V shed 2 bases, J shed 8 bases, and the junction held 9 bases outside the gene matches.

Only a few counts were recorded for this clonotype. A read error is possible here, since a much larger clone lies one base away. The CDR3 region has the DNA TGCGCCAGCAGACTTACCGCGGGACAAGTCTCTGGAAGCACCATATATTTT. Protein: CASRLTAGQVSGSTIYF. This rearrangement joins TRBV10-1 to TRBJ1-3; tentative D call: TRBD1 (6 bases). The CDR3 runs to 17 residues. Germline values: CDR1 WNHNN, CDR2 SYGVQD (reference sequence).

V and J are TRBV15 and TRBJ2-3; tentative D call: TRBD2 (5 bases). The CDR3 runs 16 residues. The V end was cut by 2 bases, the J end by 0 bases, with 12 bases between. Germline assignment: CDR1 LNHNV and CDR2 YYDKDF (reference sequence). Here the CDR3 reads CATSRYRESSTDTQYF. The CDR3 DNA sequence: TGTGCCACCAGCAGATACCGGGAATCTAGCACAGATACGCAGTATTTT.

CDR3 amino acids: CASSFDAKGPSTDTQYF. In DNA form, the CDR3 reads TGTGCCAGCAGCTTCGATGCTAAAGGACCTAGCACAGATACGCAGTATTTT. V is TRBV7-8 and J is TRBJ2-3; D unclear. The CDR3 loop spans 17 amino acids. Trimming removed 3 bases from V and 0 bases from J, with 16 bases in between. CDR1 is SGHVS, CDR2 FQNEAQ, per germline.

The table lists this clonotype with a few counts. The CDR3 region is CASSMWGSGDTEAFF. CDR3 DNA sequence: TGTGCCAGTAGTATGTGGGGGTCCGGGGACACTGAAGCTTTCTTT. The rearrangement uses TRBV19 and TRBJ1-1, with D maybe TRBD1 (5 bases). V was cut by 3 bases and J by 3 bases, with 14 bases left in between. Germline CDR1 LNHDA, CDR2 SQIVND (reference sequence). This CDR3 region has 15 residues. The full variable domain, with the rest looked up from reference TRBV19 and TRBJ1-1, is DGGITQSPKYLFRKEGQNVTLSCEQNLNHDAMYWYRQDPGQGLRLIYYSQIVNDFQKGDIAEGYSVSREKKESFPLTVTSAQKNPTAFYLCASSMWGSGDTEAFFGQGTRLTVV.

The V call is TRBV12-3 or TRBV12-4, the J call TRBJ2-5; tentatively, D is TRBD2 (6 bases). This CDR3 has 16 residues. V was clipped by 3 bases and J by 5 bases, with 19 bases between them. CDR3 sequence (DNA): TGTGCCAGCAGTTTCGTTGGGGCGGGGAGAAGGGAGACCCAGTACTTC. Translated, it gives CASSFVGAGRRETQYF.